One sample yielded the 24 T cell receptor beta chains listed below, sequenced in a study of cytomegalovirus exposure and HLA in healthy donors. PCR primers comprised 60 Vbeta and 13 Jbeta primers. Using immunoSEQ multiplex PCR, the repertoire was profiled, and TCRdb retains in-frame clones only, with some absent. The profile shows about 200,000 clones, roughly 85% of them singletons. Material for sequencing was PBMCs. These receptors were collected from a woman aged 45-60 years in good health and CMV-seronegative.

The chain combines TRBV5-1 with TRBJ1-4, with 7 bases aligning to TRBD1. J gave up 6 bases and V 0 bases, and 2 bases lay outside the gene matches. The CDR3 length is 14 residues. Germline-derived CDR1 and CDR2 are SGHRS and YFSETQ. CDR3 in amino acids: CASSLDRGYEKLFF. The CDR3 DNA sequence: TGCGCCAGCAGCTTGGACAGGGGTTATGAAAAACTGTTTTTT. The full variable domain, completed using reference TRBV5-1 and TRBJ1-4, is KAGVTQTPRYLIKTRGQQVTLSCSPISGHRSVSWYQQTPGQGLQFLFEYFSETQRNKGNFPGRFSGRQFSNSRSEMNVSTLELGDSALYLCASSLDRGYEKLFFGSGTQLSVL.

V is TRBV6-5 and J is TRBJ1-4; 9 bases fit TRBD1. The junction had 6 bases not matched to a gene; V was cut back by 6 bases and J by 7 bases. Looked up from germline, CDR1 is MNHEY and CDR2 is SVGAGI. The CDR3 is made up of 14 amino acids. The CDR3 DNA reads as TGTGCCAGCAGATCGACAGGGGGAGGTGAAAAACTGTTTTTT. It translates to CASRSTGGGEKLFF.

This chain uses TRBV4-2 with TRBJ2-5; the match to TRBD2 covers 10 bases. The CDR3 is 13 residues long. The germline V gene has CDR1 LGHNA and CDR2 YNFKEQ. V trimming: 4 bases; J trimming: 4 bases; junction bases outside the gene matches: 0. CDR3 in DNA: TGTGCCAGCAGCCTAGCGGGAGGAGAGACCCAGTACTTC. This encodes CASSLAGGETQYF.

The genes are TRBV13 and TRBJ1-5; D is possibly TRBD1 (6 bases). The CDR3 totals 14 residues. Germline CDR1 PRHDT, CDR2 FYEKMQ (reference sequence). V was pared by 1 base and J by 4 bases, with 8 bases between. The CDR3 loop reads CASSLAGVNQPQHF. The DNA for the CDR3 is TGTGCCAGCAGCTTAGCAGGGGTGAATCAGCCCCAGCATTTT.

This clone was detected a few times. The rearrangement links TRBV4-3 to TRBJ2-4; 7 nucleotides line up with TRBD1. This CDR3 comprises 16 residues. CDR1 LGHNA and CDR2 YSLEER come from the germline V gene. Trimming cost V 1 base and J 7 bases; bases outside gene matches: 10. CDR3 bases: TGCGCCAGCAGCCAAGCGGACAGGCCGTTCGGTAACATTCAGTACTTC. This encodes CASSQADRPFGNIQYF.

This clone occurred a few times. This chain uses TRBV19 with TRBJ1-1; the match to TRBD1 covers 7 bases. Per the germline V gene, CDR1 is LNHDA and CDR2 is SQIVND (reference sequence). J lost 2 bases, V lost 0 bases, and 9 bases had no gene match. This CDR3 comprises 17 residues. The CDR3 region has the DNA TGTGCCAGTAGTATAGATGGCTACAGGGGACATAACACTGAAGCTTTCTTT. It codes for CASSIDGYRGHNTEAFF. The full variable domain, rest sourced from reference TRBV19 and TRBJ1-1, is DGGITQSPKYLFRKEGQNVTLSCEQNLNHDAMYWYRQDPGQGLRLIYYSQIVNDFQKGDIAEGYSVSREKKESFPLTVTSAQKNPTAFYLCASSIDGYRGHNTEAFFGQGTRLTVV.

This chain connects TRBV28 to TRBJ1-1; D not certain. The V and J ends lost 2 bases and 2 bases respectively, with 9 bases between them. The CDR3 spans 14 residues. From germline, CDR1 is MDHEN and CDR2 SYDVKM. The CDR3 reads CASSLTTLNTEAFF. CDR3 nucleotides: TGTGCCAGCAGTTTAACAACCCTTAACACTGAAGCTTTCTTT.

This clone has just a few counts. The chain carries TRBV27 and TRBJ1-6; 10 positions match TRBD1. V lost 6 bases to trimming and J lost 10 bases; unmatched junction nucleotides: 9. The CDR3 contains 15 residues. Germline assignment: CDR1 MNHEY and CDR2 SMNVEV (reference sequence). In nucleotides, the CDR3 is TGTGCCAGCAGGTCCTGGGGGACAGGGGACTCACCCCTCCACTTT. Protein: CASRSWGTGDSPLHF.

CDR3 DNA: TGCGCCAGCAGCCAAGATCTCGCGGGAGGATCCTACGAGCAGTACTTC. It is translated as CASSQDLAGGSYEQYF. The V gene is TRBV4-1, the J gene TRBJ2-5; 8 bases agree with TRBD2. With the DNA end fitting TRBJ2-7 better, the J assignment may be wrong. Germline CDR1 is MGHRA and CDR2 is YSYEKL. The CDR3 runs 16 residues.

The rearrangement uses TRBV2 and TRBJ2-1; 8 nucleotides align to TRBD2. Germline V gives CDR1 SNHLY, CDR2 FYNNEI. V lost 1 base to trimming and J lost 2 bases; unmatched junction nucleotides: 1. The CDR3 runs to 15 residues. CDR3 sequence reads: CASSEEGLAYNEQFF. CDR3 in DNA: TGTGCCAGCAGTGAAGAGGGACTAGCCTACAATGAGCAGTTCTTC.

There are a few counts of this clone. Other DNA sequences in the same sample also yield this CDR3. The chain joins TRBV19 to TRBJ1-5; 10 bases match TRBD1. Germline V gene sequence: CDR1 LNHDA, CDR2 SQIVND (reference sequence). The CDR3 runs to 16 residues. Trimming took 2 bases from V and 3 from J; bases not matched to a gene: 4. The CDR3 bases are TGTGCCAGTAGTATATGGGGGACAGGGGACAATCAGCCCCAGCATTTT. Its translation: CASSIWGTGDNQPQHF.

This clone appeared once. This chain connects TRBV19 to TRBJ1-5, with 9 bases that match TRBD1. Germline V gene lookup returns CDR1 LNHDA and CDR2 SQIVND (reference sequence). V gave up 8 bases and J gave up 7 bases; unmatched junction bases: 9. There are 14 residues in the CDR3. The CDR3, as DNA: TGTGCCAGTCTAGGGACAGGGTCGAGGCAGCCCCAGCATTTT. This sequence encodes CASLGTGSRQPQHF.

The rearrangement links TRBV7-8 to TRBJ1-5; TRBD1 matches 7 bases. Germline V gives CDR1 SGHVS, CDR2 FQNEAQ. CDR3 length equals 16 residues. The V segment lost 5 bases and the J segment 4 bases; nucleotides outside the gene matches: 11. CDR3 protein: CASSLTWDSRNQPQHF. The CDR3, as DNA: TGTGCCAGCAGCCTAACCTGGGACAGCCGAAATCAGCCCCAGCATTTT.

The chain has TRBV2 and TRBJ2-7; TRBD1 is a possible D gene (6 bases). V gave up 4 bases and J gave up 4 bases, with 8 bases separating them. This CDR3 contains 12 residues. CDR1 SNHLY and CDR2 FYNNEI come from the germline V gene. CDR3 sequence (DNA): TGTGCCAGCAGTGCAGGGACATACGAGCAGTACTTC. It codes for CASSAGTYEQYF.

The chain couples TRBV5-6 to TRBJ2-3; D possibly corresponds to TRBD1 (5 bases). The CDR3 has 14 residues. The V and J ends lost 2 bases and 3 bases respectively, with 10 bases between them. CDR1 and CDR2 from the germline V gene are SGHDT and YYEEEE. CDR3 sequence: CASSFRVGTDTQYF. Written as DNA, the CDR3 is TGTGCCAGCAGCTTCAGGGTAGGGACAGATACGCAGTATTTT.

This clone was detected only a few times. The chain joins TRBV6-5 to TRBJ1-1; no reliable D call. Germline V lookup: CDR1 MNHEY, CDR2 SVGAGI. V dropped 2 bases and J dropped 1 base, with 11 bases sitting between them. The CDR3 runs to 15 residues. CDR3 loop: CASSYQKRQNTEAFF. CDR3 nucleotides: TGTGCCAGCAGTTACCAAAAAAGACAGAACACTGAAGCTTTCTTT.

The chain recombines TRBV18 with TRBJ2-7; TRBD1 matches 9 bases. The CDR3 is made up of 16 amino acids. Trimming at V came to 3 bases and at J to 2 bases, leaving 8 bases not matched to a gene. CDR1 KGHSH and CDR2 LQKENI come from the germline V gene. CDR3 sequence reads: CASSPYSRDRAYEQYF. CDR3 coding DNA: TGTGCCAGCTCACCGTACTCCCGGGACAGGGCCTACGAGCAGTACTTC.

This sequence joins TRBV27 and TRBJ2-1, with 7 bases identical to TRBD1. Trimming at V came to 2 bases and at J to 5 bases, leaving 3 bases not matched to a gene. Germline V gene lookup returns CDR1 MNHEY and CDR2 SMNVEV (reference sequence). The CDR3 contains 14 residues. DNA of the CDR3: TGTGCCAGCAGTTTACCGGGGACAGACAATGAGCAGTTCTTC. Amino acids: CASSLPGTDNEQFF.

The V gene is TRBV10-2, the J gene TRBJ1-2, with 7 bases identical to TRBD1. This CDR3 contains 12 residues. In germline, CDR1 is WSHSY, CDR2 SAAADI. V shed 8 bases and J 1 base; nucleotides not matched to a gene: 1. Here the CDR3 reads CASRDSNYGYTF. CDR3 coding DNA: TGCGCCAGCCGGGACAGTAACTATGGCTACACCTTC.

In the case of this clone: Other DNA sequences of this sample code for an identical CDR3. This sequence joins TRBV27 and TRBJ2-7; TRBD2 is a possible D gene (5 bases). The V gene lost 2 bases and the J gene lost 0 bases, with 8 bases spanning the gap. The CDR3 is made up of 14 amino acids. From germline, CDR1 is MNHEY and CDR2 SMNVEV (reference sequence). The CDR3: CASSLRGNSYEQYF. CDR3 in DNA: TGTGCCAGCAGTTTAAGAGGGAACTCCTACGAGCAGTACTTC.

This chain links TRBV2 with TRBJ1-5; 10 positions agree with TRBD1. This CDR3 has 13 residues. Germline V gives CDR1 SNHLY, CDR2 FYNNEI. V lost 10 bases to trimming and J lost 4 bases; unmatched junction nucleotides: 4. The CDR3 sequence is CATTGQGNQPQHF. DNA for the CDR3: TGTGCCACCACGGGACAGGGGAATCAGCCCCAGCATTTT. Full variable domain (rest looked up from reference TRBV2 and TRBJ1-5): EPEVTQTPSHQVTQMGQEVILRCVPISNHLYFYWYRQILGQKVEFLVSFYNNEISEKSEIFDDQFSVERPDGSNFTLKIRSTKLEDSAMYFCATTGQGNQPQHFGDGTRLSIL.

CDR3 in DNA: TGTGCCAGCAGCTTTGACTTACGGGAGCAGTTCTTC. It translates to CASSFDLREQFF. V usage is TRBV7-9 and J usage is TRBJ2-1; no clear D gene. Trimming took off 3 bases at V and 10 bases at J, with 10 bases between the two ends. The CDR3 is 12 residues long. Germline V CDR1 and CDR2: SEHNR, FQNEAQ (reference sequence).

CDR3: CASSLGLTSEFTGELFF. DNA for the CDR3: TGTGCCAGCAGCTTAGGCCTGACTAGCGAGTTCACCGGGGAGCTGTTTTTT. The chain combines TRBV7-2 with TRBJ2-2; TRBD2 aligns across 8 bases. The CDR3 is 17 residues long. With 1 base clipped from V and 4 bases from J, the junction kept 8 bases outside the gene matches. CDR1 is SGHTA, CDR2 FQGNSA, per germline.

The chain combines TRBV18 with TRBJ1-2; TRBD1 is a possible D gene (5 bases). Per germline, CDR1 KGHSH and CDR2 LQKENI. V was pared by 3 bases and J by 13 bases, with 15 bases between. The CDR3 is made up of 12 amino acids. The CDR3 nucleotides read TGTGCCAGCTCACCCGGAGGGGACGGAGGCACCTTC. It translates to CASSPGGDGGTF.